These T cell receptor beta chains were read from a single sample in a study of OX40 agonist ivuxolimab in advanced cancers. Here immunoSEQ multiplex PCR was the method, and the copy in TCRdb shows in-frame clones only, minus some. Among fewer than 100,000 clones listed, approximately 86% were seen once. Sequenced here: CD4+ or CD8+ T cells sorted from blood, sampled in a trial of the OX40 agonist ivuxolimab. These receptors came from an adult with an advanced solid tumor such as melanoma, head and neck, liver or kidney cancer. Both conserved end residues are part of each CDR3. A D gene is named only where the DNA matches it firmly. Rows may omit the clone size; those that give it use once, few, many or a size class.

>.|TRBJ1-2|TRBV28|.
TGTGCCAGCAAACCCTCCCAGGGACTGACAGGCTACACCTTC
CASKPSQGLTGYTF
>.|TRBJ1-3|TRBV19|.
TGTGCCAGTACCCCCCGGACCGCTGGAAACACCATATATTTT
CASTPRTAGNTIYF
>.|TRBJ2-5|TRBV9|.
TGTGCCAGCAGCCCTCAATCGGGATTTCAAGAGACCCAGTACTTC
CASSPQSGFQETQYF
>.|TRBJ2-3|TRBV5-1|TRBD1
TGCGCCAGCAGCTTTGGGACAGGGTTCACAGATACGCAGTATTTT
CASSFGTGFTDTQYF
>.|TRBJ1-1|TRBV28|TRBD1
TGTGCCAGCAGTCACGGGACAGTCGGGACTGAAGCTTTCTTT
CASSHGTVGTEAFF
>.|TRBJ1-2|TRBV5-4|.
TGTGCCAGCAGCCCACGGTCCGGGACGGACTATGGCTACACCTTC
CASSPRSGTDYGYTF
>.|TRBJ2-1|TRBV27|TRBD2
TGTGCCAGCGGGGGGAGCGGGGCGACCGAGCAGTTCTTC
CASGGSGATEQFF
>.|TRBJ2-1|TRBV9|TRBD2
TGTGCCAGCAGCCCCCGGACTAGCGGGGACTATAATGAGCAGTTCTTC
CASSPRTSGDYNEQFF
>.|TRBJ1-1|TRBV7-3|.
TGTGCCAGCAGCCCATATCAGGTGAACACTGAAGCTTTCTTT
CASSPYQVNTEAFF
>few|TRBJ1-1|TRBV27|TRBD1
TGTGCCAGCAACAGGGGCCCGAACACTGAAGCTTTCTTT
CASNRGPNTEAFF
>.|TRBJ1-6|TRBV29-1|TRBD1
TGCAGCGCCAAGACAGGGGGTAATTCACCCCTCCACTTT
CSAKTGGNSPLHF
>.|TRBJ1-6|TRBV7-9|.
TGTGCCAGCAGCCCACAGGGCGAAAATTCACCCCTCCACTTT
CASSPQGENSPLHF
>.|TRBJ1-2|TRBV10-2|TRBD1
TGCGCCAGCAGCCGAGGAAGACAGGGAAGCTACACCTTC
CASSRGRQGSYTF
>.|TRBJ1-1|TRBV7-9|TRBD1
TGTGCCAGCAGGCAGAGACAGGGGATAGAGTCTGAAGCTTTCTTT
CASRQRQGIESEAFF
>.|TRBJ2-7|TRBV7-9|.
TGTGCCAGCAGCTTAGCGGGGGCCCCGTCCTACGAGCAGTACTTC
CASSLAGAPSYEQYF
>.|TRBJ2-5|TRBV7-6|TRBD2
TGTGCCAGCGGCTCGGGACTAGCGGGCCAAGAGACCCAGTACTTC
CASGSGLAGQETQYF
>.|TRBJ2-4|TRBV2|TRBD2
TGTGCCAGCAGTGAACTGACTAGCGGGGGGGCCGGAGACATTCAGTACTTC
CASSELTSGGAGDIQYF
>.|TRBJ2-7|TRBV28|.
TGTGCCAGCAGATTGGGGGTCTACGAGCAGTACTTC
CASRLGVYEQYF
>.|TRBJ2-1|TRBV7-2|.
TGTGCCAGCAGCTCCTCCCATGGCCTGAATGAGCAGTTCTTC
CASSSSHGLNEQFF
>few|TRBJ1-6|TRBV18|TRBD1
TGTGCCAGCTCACGCGGGACAGCCAATTCGCCCCTCCACTTT
CASSRGTANSPLHF
>.|TRBJ1-1|TRBV5-4|TRBD1
TGTGCCAGCAGGCGGGACAGGGGGGACACTGAAGCTTTCTTT
CASRRDRGDTEAFF
>.|TRBJ1-3|TRBV10-1|.
TGCGCCAGCAGTGTTGCAAGCTCTGGAAACACCATATATTTT
CASSVASSGNTIYF
>.|TRBJ1-5|TRBV6-1|.
TGTGCCAGCAGTGAAATGACCTCTCAGCCCCAGCATTTT
CASSEMTSQPQHF
>.|TRBJ1-3|TRBV28|.
TGTGCCAGCACCCTCTCTGGAAACACCATATATTTT
CASTLSGNTIYF
>few|TRBJ1-1|TRBV14|.
TGTGCCAGCAGCCAAGAAGCGGGAGGAGCTTTCTTT
CASSQEAGGAFF
>.|TRBJ2-7|TRBV4-3|.
TGCGCCAGCAGCCAAGGACGGAACTCCTACGAGCAGTACTTC
CASSQGRNSYEQYF
>.|TRBJ2-1|TRBV2|.
TGTGCCAGCAGTTTACAGGGAAATGACAACTACAATGAGCAGTTCTTC
CASSLQGNDNYNEQFF
>.|TRBJ1-2|TRBV29-1|.
TGCAGCGCCAAAACCCAGGGTGGCTATGGCTACACCTTC
CSAKTQGGYGYTF
>.|TRBJ2-5|TRBV11-2|TRBD2
TGTGCCAGCAGCCCCCTTGGACTAGTAGCCGAGACCCAGTACTTC
CASSPLGLVAETQYF
>.|TRBJ1-1|TRBV6-1|.
TGTGCCAGCAGTGAAGACAGAATGACTGAAGCTTTCTTT
CASSEDRMTEAFF
>.|TRBJ2-5|TRBV10-3|TRBD1
TGTGCCATCAGTGCAGGGGGCGCCGAGACCCAGTACTTC
CAISAGGAETQYF
>.|TRBJ2-7|TRBV7-9|TRBD2
TGTGCCAGCACCCCAGGAGTTCGCGGGGGCTACGAGCAGTACTTC
CASTPGVRGGYEQYF
>.|TRBJ2-7|TRBV5-1|.
TGCGCCAGCAGCTTGGGACAGCCTGGCTCCTACGAGCAGTACTTC
CASSLGQPGSYEQYF
>.|TRBJ2-5|TRBV5-6|TRBD2
TGTGCCAGCAGCTTCGGGCGGGGGATCCAAGAGACCCAGTACTTC
CASSFGRGIQETQYF
>once|TRBJ2-7|TRBV19|.
TGTGCCAGTAGTATAGATCTGATACAGGGCTCCTACGAGCAGTACTTC
CASSIDLIQGSYEQYF
>once|TRBJ1-6|TRBV5-1|TRBD1
TGCGCCAGCAGCTTGGCCGGGACAGGGGATGAGTTCGTTTCACCCCTCCACTTT
CASSLAGTGDEFVSPLHF
>.|TRBJ2-1|TRBV9|.
TGTGCCAGCAGCGTAGGTGGTGAGCAGTTCTTC
CASSVGGEQFF
>.|TRBJ2-7|TRBV5-4|.
TGTGCCAGCAGCTGGAACAGCTACGAGCAGTACTTC
CASSWNSYEQYF
>.|TRBJ2-7|TRBV28|.
TGTGCCAGCAGTTACCTCTTCTACGAGCAGTACTTC
CASSYLFYEQYF
>.|TRBJ2-1|TRBV5-1|TRBD1
TGCGCCAGCACCCGCATCGGACAGGGCAATGAGCAGTTCTTC
CASTRIGQGNEQFF
>.|TRBJ1-2|TRBV28|.
TGTGCCAGCAGTTCGAGACGACAGAGGAGCTACACCTTC
CASSSRRQRSYTF
>.|TRBJ1-1|TRBV29-1|.
TGCAGCGTAGAGGGTAGGGGGGACCTTGAAGCTTTCTTT
CSVEGRGDLEAFF
>.|TRBJ2-2|TRBV7-2|.
TGTGCCAGCAGCCTAATCAGGGGAGGAGAGCTGTTTTTT
CASSLIRGGELFF
>.|TRBJ2-3|TRBV5-4|TRBD2
TGTGCCAGCAGCTGGAATAGCGGGGGGGAGGATACGCAGTATTTT
CASSWNSGGEDTQYF
>.|TRBJ2-1|TRBV9|.
TGTGCCAGCAGCGCCCTCGTCCGGTTCTTC
CASSALVRFF
>once|TRBJ1-2|TRBV7-2|.
TGTGCCAGCAGCTTAGATCGGGGGGCTACTGGCTACACCTTC
CASSLDRGATGYTF
>.|TRBJ2-7|TRBV9|TRBD1
TGTGCCAGCAGCCGACAGGGGGCGAACTACGAGCAGTACTTC
CASSRQGANYEQYF
>.|TRBJ2-7|TRBV13|TRBD2
TGTGCCAGCAGCTTAGGTCGAAGGACTAGCGGCTACGAGCAGTACTTC
CASSLGRRTSGYEQYF
>.|TRBJ2-3|TRBV7-3|TRBD2
TGTGCCAGCAGCCGTACCCCCAGCGGGGCTGGGGATACGCAGTATTTT
CASSRTPSGAGDTQYF
>once|TRBJ1-4|TRBV15|.
TGTGCCACCAGCAGGCTCCGAATGGGTGAAAAACTGTTTTTT
CATSRLRMGEKLFF
>.|TRBJ1-5|TRBV7-6|.
TGTGCCAGCAGCTTTGATAGCAATCAGCCCCAGCATTTT
CASSFDSNQPQHF
>.|TRBJ1-3|TRBV5-4|TRBD1
TGTGCCAGCAGCATGGGGGGACAGGTCGGGGACACCATATATTTT
CASSMGGQVGDTIYF
>.|TRBJ2-1|TRBV2|.
TGTGCCAGCAGTGAACTGGGACCCATCAATGAGCAGTTCTTC
CASSELGPINEQFF
>once|TRBJ1-2|TRBV2|.
TGTGCCAGCGACCTTGGTTATGGCTACACCTTC
CASDLGYGYTF
>.|TRBJ2-5|TRBV9|.
TGTGCCAGCAGCGTAAGGGGGTTTCAAGAGACCCAGTACTTC
CASSVRGFQETQYF
>.|TRBJ1-1|TRBV29-1|.
TGCAGCGTCCAACAGGCTAGTGAAGCTTTCTTT
CSVQQASEAFF
>once|TRBJ2-7|TRBV30|TRBD1
TGTGCCTGGAGTCCCCGACAGGGATGGTTAGCGGAGCAGTACTTC
CAWSPRQGWLAEQYF
>.|TRBJ2-7|TRBV5-1|TRBD1
TGCGCCAGCAGCCGAAACCGGGACAGTACCTACGAGCAGTACTTC
CASSRNRDSTYEQYF
>.|TRBJ1-6|TRBV6-1|.
TGTGCCAGCAGTGTATCGTTAAGCTCCTATAATTCACCCCTCCACTTT
CASSVSLSSYNSPLHF
>.|TRBJ2-3|TRBV28|.
TGTGCCAGCCGGTCAGGGGATCACACAGATACGCAGTATTTT
CASRSGDHTDTQYF